This T cell receptor (beta chain) was sequenced for a study of T-cell reconstitution after alpha-beta-depleted transplantation in children. Unique molecular identifiers tagged the TCRbeta library. TCRdb recomputed calls from the PCR reads with MiXCR, one row per CDR3 protein. The sample has fewer than 120,000 distinct CDR3 sequences; 10% are singletons. Germline V gene sequence: CDR1 SQVTM, CDR2 ANQGSEA. The CDR3 is made up of 13 amino acids. V was trimmed by 7 bases and J by 1 base, leaving 12 bases between them. At least ten counts were recorded for this clonotype. Sequencing was performed on PBMCs from the stem cell graft donor, taken from the stem cell graft. This sequence originates from a human donor who donated a stem cell graft to a child with acute lymphoblastic leukemia. The chain is built from TRBV29-1 and TRBJ2-3; D not certain. CDR3 sequence reads: CSAGPSRTDTQYF. The DNA for the CDR3 is TGCAGCGCCGGACCCAGCCGCACAGATACGCAGTATTTT.